The 24 T cell receptor beta chains presented below share a single source sample, sequenced in a study of CD8+CD57+ T cells in acquired aplastic anemia. Researchers used genomic DNA as the template to profile TCR beta VDJ and CDR3. A single record per CDR3 protein comes from TCRdb applying MiXCR to the reads. The table has about 130,000 distinct CDR3 sequences, around 50% seen once. Sequencing used sorted CD4+, CD8+, or CD8+CD57+ T cells (not recorded which) from PBMCs. These receptors originate from a human donor in good health, serving as a control.

J is TRBJ2-7 and V is TRBV29-1, with D tentatively TRBD1 (6 bases). The CDR3 totals 11 residues. Germline CDR1 is SQVTM and CDR2 is ANQGSEA. V dropped 4 bases and J dropped 6 bases, with 10 bases sitting between them. The CDR3 DNA reads as TGCAGCGTTGTGTCAGGGGCCGAGCAGTACTTC. Translating gives CSVVSGAEQYF.

This clonotype came up many times. The gene calls are TRBV12-5 and TRBJ1-1; D is perhaps TRBD1 (5 bases). CDR3 length equals 13 residues. Trimming took 5 bases from V and 1 from J, leaving 8 bases between them. Per germline, CDR1 LGHNT and CDR2 FRNRAP. The CDR3 protein is CASGPGGNTEAFF. The CDR3 nucleotides are TGTGCTAGTGGTCCTGGGGGGAACACTGAAGCTTTCTTT. The whole variable domain, filled in from reference TRBV12-5 and TRBJ1-1, reads DARVTQTPRHKVTEMGQEVTMRCQPILGHNTVFWYRQTMMQGLELLAYFRNRAPLDDSGMPKDRFSAEMPDATLATLKIQPSEPRDSAVYFCASGPGGNTEAFFGQGTRLTVV.

The genes are TRBV27 and TRBJ1-6; D gene ambiguous. Trimming left V 8 bases short and J 7 bases short, with 12 bases between. The CDR3 runs 13 residues. CDR1 is MNHEY and CDR2 is SMNVEV in the germline V gene (reference sequence). The CDR3 coding sequence is TGTGCCAGCGCAACGACGGAAAATTCACCCCTCCACTTT. Its protein product is CASATTENSPLHF.

The genes are TRBV7-2 and TRBJ2-1; 14 positions agree with TRBD2. The CDR3 is 15 residues long. The V and J ends lost 2 bases and 9 bases, in that order; junction bases with no gene match: 3. Germline V gene sequence: CDR1 SGHTA, CDR2 FQGNSA. The CDR3 DNA sequence: TGTGCCAGCAGCTTAACGGGACTAGCGGGGGCTGAGCAGTTCTTC. Amino acid sequence: CASSLTGLAGAEQFF.

V usage is TRBV10-2 and J usage is TRBJ1-2; 10 bases are a match to TRBD1. The CDR3 sequence is 14 residues long. The J segment lost 6 bases and the V segment lost 6 bases, leaving 7 bases of the junction unmatched. CDR1 is WSHSY, CDR2 SAAADI, per germline. The DNA of the CDR3 is TGCGCCAGCAGACTTCGACAGGGGGCGCATGGCTACACCTTC. Its translation is CASRLRQGAHGYTF.

This chain uses TRBV7-9 with TRBJ1-2, with a possible D match to TRBD1 (5 bases). Germline CDR1 reads SEHNR; CDR2 reads FQNEAQ (reference sequence). The V and J ends lost 5 bases and 4 bases respectively, with 11 bases between them. CDR3 length: 13 amino acids. Here the CDR3 reads CASSGTGFYGYTF. The CDR3 region has the DNA TGTGCCAGCAGCGGCACAGGATTCTATGGCTACACCTTC.

The rearrangement uses TRBV20-1 and TRBJ2-7, with 10 bases fitting TRBD1. With V trimmed by 6 bases and J by 7 bases, 15 bases remained unmatched. Germline loops: CDR1 DFQATT, CDR2 SNEGSKA (reference sequence). This CDR3 comprises 15 residues. The CDR3 here is CSAATGTGVGGEQYF. CDR3 sequence (DNA): TGCAGTGCCGCAACCGGGACAGGGGTAGGAGGTGAGCAGTACTTC.

Remarks on this clonotype: Relative to the germline gene, one junction end is altered; a read error may explain this. This sequence joins TRBV12-3 or TRBV12-4 and TRBJ1-2; D might be TRBD1 (6 bases). This CDR3 is built from 16 residues. The CDR3 DNA follows: TGTGCCAGTAGTTTGGACGGGACACCGTCTAACTATGGCTACGCCTTC. It specifies CASSLDGTPSNYGYAF.

The V and J genes are TRBV20-1 and TRBJ2-5; 12 bases are a match to TRBD2. The ends lost 2 bases at V and 5 bases at J; junction bases unmatched: 9. This CDR3 has 16 amino acids. Germline V gives CDR1 DFQATT, CDR2 SNEGSKA (reference sequence). CDR3 amino acids: CSARSAPSGGDETQYF. The DNA of the CDR3 is TGCAGTGCTAGATCCGCGCCTAGCGGGGGGGATGAGACCCAGTACTTC.

The chain has TRBV4-3 and TRBJ2-7; 8 bases line up with TRBD2. The CDR3 consists of 14 residues. Germline CDR1 LGHNA, CDR2 YSLEER. V dropped 6 bases and J dropped 2; count of bases not matched to a gene: 6. Here the CDR3 reads CASSRGGGTYEQYF. CDR3 coding DNA: TGCGCCAGCAGTCGAGGCGGGGGGACCTACGAGCAGTACTTC.

The chain uses TRBV24-1 and TRBJ2-7, with 9 nucleotides matching TRBD1. Germline trimming cut 3 bases from V and 2 bases from J; bases unmatched to any gene: 4. The CDR3 is 15 amino acids. Germline V lookup: CDR1 KGHDR, CDR2 SFDVKD. The CDR3 bases are TGTGCCACCAGTGATCCACGGACAGGGGCCTACGAGCAGTACTTC. It translates to CATSDPRTGAYEQYF.

This clonotype came up many times. The chain joins TRBV19 to TRBJ2-3, with 8 nucleotides matching TRBD1. Germline V gene lookup returns CDR1 LNHDA and CDR2 SQIVND (reference sequence). The CDR3 spans 15 residues. J gave up 2 bases and V 1 base, and 2 bases lay outside the gene matches. The CDR3 DNA reads TGTGCCAGTAGTATAGCGACAGGGGCCACAGATACGCAGTATTTT. Amino acid sequence: CASSIATGATDTQYF.

The chain carries TRBV10-2 and TRBJ1-4; a weak D match, TRBD1 (5 bases). The CDR3 totals 14 residues. V shed 8 bases and J shed 8 bases, with 18 bases lying between them. CDR1 and CDR2 from the germline V gene are WSHSY and SAAADI. The CDR3 spells CASERACRVEKLFF. DNA of the CDR3: TGCGCCAGCGAAAGGGCGTGCAGGGTAGAAAAACTGTTTTTT.

The sample holds a few counts of this clonotype. The rearrangement links TRBV9 to TRBJ2-7; 7 nucleotides align to TRBD1. V lost 3 bases and J lost 2; bases outside the gene matches: 5. This CDR3 is built from 14 residues. Germline loops: CDR1 SGDLS, CDR2 YYNGEE. The DNA for the CDR3 is TGTGCCAGCAGCGCCGGGACAGAAACCTACGAGCAGTACTTC. Residues: CASSAGTETYEQYF.

Many counts were recorded for this clonotype. This rearrangement joins TRBV11-3 to TRBJ1-1; D is ambiguous. The CDR3 consists of 13 residues. Germline-derived CDR1 and CDR2 are SGHNT and YENEEA. Deletions cut 0 bases from V and 4 bases from J, with 6 bases between. The CDR3 sequence: CASSLDTVTEAFF. The CDR3 nucleotides are TGTGCCAGCAGCTTAGATACGGTCACTGAAGCTTTCTTT.

This clonotype was seen many times. V and J are TRBV28 and TRBJ1-2; no firm D call. This CDR3 has 14 residues. The V and J ends lost 5 bases and 8 bases respectively, with 18 bases between them. Per germline, CDR1 MDHEN and CDR2 SYDVKM. This CDR3 is CASSRDPSSKGYTF. CDR3 DNA: TGTGCCAGCAGTCGAGACCCCAGTTCTAAGGGCTACACCTTC.

The chain recombines TRBV10-3 with TRBJ1-6; D is perhaps TRBD1 (5 bases). There are 15 residues in the CDR3. V was cut by 4 bases and J by 3 bases, with 10 bases left in between. Germline values: CDR1 ENHRY, CDR2 SYGVKD. The CDR3 nucleotides are TGTGCCATCAGTGTAGGGGAGAACTATAATTCACCCCTCCACTTT. Protein product: CAISVGENYNSPLHF.

This clonotype was seen ten or more times. The chain carries TRBV7-9 and TRBJ1-1; no clear D. Germline CDR1 reads SEHNR; CDR2 reads FQNEAQ (reference sequence). V dropped 2 bases and J dropped 0 bases, with 10 bases sitting between them. CDR3 length: 15 residues. For the CDR3, the DNA is TGTGCCAGCAGCTTATTTTATAGGATGAACACTGAAGCTTTCTTT. Translation: CASSLFYRMNTEAFF.

The chain links TRBV4-3 to TRBJ1-6; D is ambiguous. V was cut by 0 bases and J by 7 bases, with 10 bases left in between. The CDR3 is 15 amino acids. Germline V gene data show CDR1 as LGHNA and CDR2 as YSLEER. The CDR3 bases are TGCGCCAGCAGCCAAGATATACAGCTGAATTCACCCCTCCACTTT. Translated: CASSQDIQLNSPLHF.

The J gene is TRBJ1-3, the V gene TRBV9; no firm D call. The germline V gene encodes CDR1 SGDLS and CDR2 YYNGEE. The V gene lost 0 bases and the J gene lost 0 bases, with 16 bases spanning the gap. This CDR3 region has 18 residues. In DNA form, the CDR3 reads TGTGCCAGCAGCGTAGGGGCGGCCAGCCGCCTCTCTGGAAACACCATATATTTT. This encodes CASSVGAASRLSGNTIYF.

Regarding this clonotype: At one of its ends the junction is not consistent with the germline gene, which may arise from a read error. This sequence joins TRBV6-5 and TRBJ1-6; weak D call: TRBD1 (5 bases). Germline CDR1 reads MNHEY; CDR2 reads SVGAGI. The CDR3 contains 14 residues. The CDR3 nucleotides are TGCGCCAGCAGTTGCGGGACCTCCAATCCACCCCTCCACTTT. It translates to CASSCGTSNPPLHF.

The rearrangement uses TRBV29-1 and TRBJ1-2; weak D call: TRBD1 (5 bases). Per the germline V gene, CDR1 is SQVTM and CDR2 is ANQGSEA. This CDR3 has 13 residues. V lost 2 bases and J lost 2, with 9 bases in between. The CDR3 reads CSVESRGNYGYTF. The CDR3 region has the DNA TGCAGCGTTGAATCTAGGGGCAACTATGGCTACACCTTC. Variable domain in full (rest from reference TRBV29-1 and TRBJ1-2): SAVISQKPSRDICQRGTSLTIQCQVDSQVTMMFWYRQQPGQSLTLIATANQGSEATYESGFVIDKFPISRPNLTFSTLTVSNMSPEDSSIYLCSVESRGNYGYTFGSGTRLTVV.

Ten or more counts support this clonotype. This chain uses TRBV9 with TRBJ2-1; D unresolved. From germline, CDR1 is SGDLS and CDR2 YYNGEE. V was trimmed by 0 bases and J by 6 bases, leaving 7 bases between them. CDR3 size: 13 residues. The CDR3 here is CASSVGEGNEQFF. The CDR3 coding sequence is TGTGCCAGCAGCGTAGGGGAAGGCAATGAGCAGTTCTTC.

This clonotype was detected many times. The genes are TRBV4-2 and TRBJ1-2; D is unclear. CDR1 and CDR2 (germline): LGHNA, YNFKEQ. The CDR3 is 11 residues long. Trimming removed 6 bases from V and 6 bases from J, with 8 bases in between. CDR3 DNA: TGTGCCAGCAGAAACCAGGATGGCTACACCTTC. This codes for CASRNQDGYTF.